A single sample gave rise to the 14 T cell receptor beta chains below, sequenced in a study of T cell repertoires in cytomegalovirus infection. Their antigen targets remain unknown. Via MiXCR, TCRdb re-called the reads, giving one row per CDR3 protein. In the table there are hundreds of thousands of distinct CDR3 sequences, approximately 32% of which are singletons. The starting material was cultured CD8+ T cells from PBMCs, obtained from culture after CMV antigen stimulation. The receptors come from a human donor in good health (CMV status not recorded). Some clones in this sample may be carry-over from other donors' samples.

The table lists this clonotype with many counts. This chain joins TRBV7-6 and TRBJ2-2, with 8 bases aligning to TRBD2. Trimming took 2 bases from V and 4 from J; bases not matched to a gene: 3. Germline assignment: CDR1 SGHVS and CDR2 FNYEAQ. This CDR3 is 15 amino acids long. The CDR3 is CASSLLAGGTGELFF. In nucleotides, the CDR3 is TGTGCCAGCAGCTTACTTGCGGGGGGCACCGGGGAGCTGTTTTTT.

This clonotype was observed a few times. This rearrangement joins TRBV27 to TRBJ2-4; the D gene is possibly TRBD1 (5 bases). CDR1 and CDR2 (germline): MNHEY, SMNVEV (reference sequence). This CDR3 contains 14 residues. V lost 3 bases, J lost 5 bases, and 11 bases lay in between. For the CDR3, the DNA is TGTGCCAGCAGTTTGGGGCCCAGGCAAAACATTCAGTACTTC. It translates to CASSLGPRQNIQYF.

In its sample, this clonotype was seen a few times. The chain links TRBV20-1 to TRBJ1-2; D may be TRBD1 (6 bases). The CDR3 covers 11 residues. Trimming took off 4 bases at V and 7 bases at J, with 10 bases between the two ends. Germline V gene data show CDR1 as DFQATT and CDR2 as SNEGSKA (reference sequence). Here the CDR3 reads CSATGVGGYTF. As DNA, the CDR3 is TGCAGTGCTACAGGGGTGGGTGGCTACACCTTC.

The chain combines TRBV7-6 with TRBJ1-1; TRBD1 is a possible D gene (5 bases). V was trimmed by 1 base and J by 3 bases, leaving 15 bases between them. The germline gives CDR1 SGHVS, CDR2 FNYEAQ. The CDR3 has 16 amino acids. The chain's CDR3 is CASSLGLGEWDTEAFF. The DNA for the CDR3 is TGTGCCAGCAGCTTAGGTTTAGGGGAGTGGGACACTGAAGCTTTCTTT.

This clonotype was detected only a few times. The chain carries TRBV28 and TRBJ2-5; D not certain. Germline CDR1 reads MDHEN; CDR2 reads SYDVKM. The CDR3 spans 14 residues. V gave up 4 bases and J gave up 5 bases, with 14 bases separating them. The CDR3 here is CASSYLGPAETQYF. CDR3 DNA: TGTGCCAGCAGTTACCTCGGGCCTGCGGAGACCCAGTACTTC.

The chain links TRBV2 to TRBJ1-5; TRBD1 matches at 7 bases. The CDR3 sequence is 15 residues long. Germline values: CDR1 SNHLY, CDR2 FYNNEI. The trim removed 2 bases at V and 3 bases at J, leaving 4 bases unmatched. This CDR3 is CASSEWDSSNQPQHF. CDR3 nucleotides: TGTGCCAGCAGTGAATGGGACAGCTCCAATCAGCCCCAGCATTTT.

The V call is TRBV19, the J call TRBJ1-6, with a possible D match to TRBD1 (5 bases). This CDR3 region has 16 residues. In germline, CDR1 is LNHDA, CDR2 SQIVND (reference sequence). V was clipped by 6 bases and J by 0 bases, with 12 bases between them. This chain's CDR3 is CASSQPGGSYNSPLHF. Here the CDR3 DNA reads TGTGCCAGTAGCCAACCGGGGGGCTCCTATAATTCACCCCTCCACTTT.

This clonotype has ten or more counts. The J gene is TRBJ2-1, the V gene TRBV11-3; D call uncertain. This CDR3 comprises 13 residues. Germline lookup yields CDR1 SGHNT and CDR2 YENEEA. Trimming took off 1 base at V and 8 bases at J, with 9 bases between the two ends. In DNA, the CDR3 is TGTGCCAGCAGCTTAGCCGTCGCAGATGAGCAGTTCTTC. It specifies CASSLAVADEQFF.

This chain uses TRBV6-1 with TRBJ2-7; 10 bases are shared with TRBD1. CDR1 is MNHNS, CDR2 SASEGT, per germline. CDR3 size: 15 residues. After removal of 6 bases from V and 0 bases from J, the junction contained 5 bases not matched to a gene. CDR3 nucleotides: TGTGCCAGCAGACCCGGGACAGGGGCCTCCTACGAGCAGTACGTC. Residues: CASRPGTGASYEQYV.

The genes are TRBV15 and TRBJ2-5, with a possible D match to TRBD1 (5 bases). Germline CDR1 and CDR2: LNHNV and YYDKDF (reference sequence). The CDR3 consists of 15 residues. V lost 3 bases to trimming and J lost 5 bases, with 16 bases between them. The CDR3 region has the DNA TGTGCCACCAGCAGCCAAGACAGCCCTGGTGAGACCCAGTACTTC. It translates to CATSSQDSPGETQYF.

This clonotype was recorded many times. The chain couples TRBV5-4 to TRBJ2-5; maybe TRBD2 (6 bases). Germline V lookup: CDR1 SGHNT, CDR2 YYREEE (reference sequence). V lost 6 bases and J 1 base, leaving 25 bases between the germline ends. The CDR3 is 18 residues long. The CDR3: CASNPAGQGRGLQETQYF. CDR3 DNA: TGTGCCAGCAACCCGGCGGGGCAGGGACGAGGGCTCCAAGAGACCCAGTACTTC.

This clonotype was observed a handful of times. V usage is TRBV12-5 and J usage is TRBJ2-1; tentatively, D is TRBD1 (6 bases). Germline V gene lookup returns CDR1 LGHNT and CDR2 FRNRAP. The CDR3 has 15 amino acids. V lost 0 bases and J 3 bases, leaving 9 bases between the germline ends. As DNA, the CDR3 is TGTGCTAGTGGTTTGGTACGACAGGACTACAATGAGCAGTTCTTC. It is translated as CASGLVRQDYNEQFF.

The chain has TRBV5-1 and TRBJ1-2; D unresolved. V was trimmed by 2 bases and J by 1 base, leaving 6 bases between them. The CDR3 extends over 13 amino acids. Germline V gene data show CDR1 as SGHRS and CDR2 as YFSETQ. DNA of the CDR3: TGCGCCAGCAGCTTAACCTATAACTATGGCTACACCTTC. Amino acid sequence: CASSLTYNYGYTF.

In the case of this clonotype: At one end, the junction sequence differs from germline, possibly due to a read error. The gene calls are TRBV7-9 and TRBJ2-5; 11 nucleotides agree with TRBD2. The germline V gene encodes CDR1 SEHNR and CDR2 FQNEAQ (reference sequence). The CDR3 contains 15 residues. The CDR3 region is CVSSKGLADIGTQYF. DNA of the CDR3: TGTGTCAGCAGCAAGGGACTAGCGGATATTGGGACCCAGTACTTC.